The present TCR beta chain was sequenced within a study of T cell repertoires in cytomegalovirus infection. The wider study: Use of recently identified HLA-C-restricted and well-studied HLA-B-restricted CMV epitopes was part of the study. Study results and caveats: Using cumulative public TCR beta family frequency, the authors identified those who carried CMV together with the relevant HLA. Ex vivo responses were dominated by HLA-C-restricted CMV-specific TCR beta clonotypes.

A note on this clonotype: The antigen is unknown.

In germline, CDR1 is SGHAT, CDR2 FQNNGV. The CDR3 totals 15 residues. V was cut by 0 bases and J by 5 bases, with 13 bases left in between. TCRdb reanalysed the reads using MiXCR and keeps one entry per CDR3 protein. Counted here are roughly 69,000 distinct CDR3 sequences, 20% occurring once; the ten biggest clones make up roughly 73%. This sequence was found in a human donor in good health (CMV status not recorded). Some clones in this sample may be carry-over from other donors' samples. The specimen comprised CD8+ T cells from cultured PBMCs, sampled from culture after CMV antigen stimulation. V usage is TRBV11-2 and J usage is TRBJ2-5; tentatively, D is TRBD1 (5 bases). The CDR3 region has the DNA TGTGCCAGCAGCTTAGATCGGCGCAGGGTGGAGACCCAGTACTTC. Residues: CASSLDRRRVETQYF.